These T cell receptor beta chains were read from a single sample in a study of blood T cell repertoires in COVID-19. Sequencing used immunoSEQ multiplex PCR; TCRdb keeps in-frame clones, though not all of them. The table has around 250,000 clones, over 80% seen once; the top ten hold 1.2%. Sequenced sample: PBMCs or T cells enriched from blood (not recorded which). The receptors were gathered from a human donor in a cohort exposed to, infected with or recovered from COVID-19 (not recorded which). The donor label of this sample is uncertain. Both conserved end residues are part of each CDR3. Fields, in order: D gene, clone size, J gene, V gene, CDR3 length, CDR3 protein, CDR3 DNA. A D gene is named only where the DNA matches it firmly. Not all rows give a size; the values are once, few, many and, for expanded clones, a class.

D: .
size: .
J: TRBJ1-2
V: TRBV5-4
length: 14
CDR3: CASYKARANYGYTF
DNA: TGTGCCAGCTATAAAGCGAGGGCTAACTATGGCTACACCTTC

D: .
size: .
J: TRBJ2-3
V: TRBV7-2
length: 14
CDR3: CASTYRTSTDTQYF
DNA: TGTGCCAGCACTTACCGAACTAGCACAGATACGCAGTATTTT

D: .
size: .
J: TRBJ2-1
V: TRBV5-5
length: 18
CDR3: CASSLALGGLGGGNEQFF
DNA: TGTGCCAGCAGCTTGGCCTTGGGAGGCCTCGGAGGCGGAAATGAGCAGTTCTTC

D: TRBD1
size: .
J: TRBJ1-1
V: TRBV18
length: 16
CDR3: CASSPGQGTLNTEAFF
DNA: TGTGCCAGCTCACCCGGACAGGGGACCTTGAACACTGAAGCTTTCTTT

D: TRBD1
size: .
J: TRBJ2-2
V: TRBV28
length: 17
CDR3: CASSSSGTGGKTGELFF
DNA: TGTGCCAGCAGTTCCTCCGGGACAGGGGGCAAAACCGGGGAGCTGTTTTTT

D: TRBD1
size: .
J: TRBJ1-2
V: TRBV29-1
length: 14
CDR3: CSVAVSDRGQDLTF
DNA: TGCAGCGTTGCGGTGTCGGACAGGGGCCAAGATCTCACCTTC

D: TRBD2
size: .
J: TRBJ2-1
V: TRBV7-2
length: 16
CDR3: CASSPVVGGGAGEQFF
DNA: TGTGCCAGCAGCCCGGTGGTGGGCGGGGGGGCCGGTGAGCAGTTCTTC

D: .
size: .
J: TRBJ2-5
V: TRBV18
length: 15
CDR3: CASSPGRQIQETQYF
DNA: TGTGCCAGCTCACCGGGGCGTCAGATTCAAGAGACCCAGTACTTC

D: .
size: .
J: TRBJ1-1
V: TRBV5-5
length: 14
CDR3: CASSLGGANTEAFF
DNA: TGTGCCAGCAGCTTAGGGGGGGCGAACACTGAAGCTTTCTTT

D: .
size: .
J: TRBJ1-5
V: TRBV7-2
length: 16
CDR3: CASSLDPRGGNQPQHF
DNA: TGTGCCAGCAGCTTAGACCCCAGGGGTGGCAATCAGCCCCAGCATTTT

D: .
size: .
J: TRBJ1-3
V: TRBV2
length: 14
CDR3: CASNEQLAGNTIYF
DNA: TGTGCCAGCAACGAACAGCTCGCTGGAAACACCATATATTTT

D: .
size: once
J: TRBJ1-1
V: TRBV9
length: 15
CDR3: CASSVAGQATGEAFF
DNA: TGTGCCAGCAGCGTAGCTGGGCAGGCCACAGGCGAAGCTTTCTTT

D: .
size: .
J: TRBJ2-5
V: TRBV9
length: 20
CDR3: CASSVQGNPGTRGSQETQYF
DNA: TGTGCCAGCAGCGTACAAGGCAACCCCGGGACGAGGGGGAGCCAAGAGACCCAGTACTTC

D: TRBD2
size: once
J: TRBJ2-1
V: TRBV7-2
length: 15
CDR3: CASSTSSGVGNEQFF
DNA: TGTGCCAGCAGCACCTCTAGCGGGGTAGGCAATGAGCAGTTCTTC

D: TRBD2
size: .
J: TRBJ2-7
V: TRBV30
length: 14
CDR3: CAWSVASGGLEQYF
DNA: TGTGCCTGGAGTGTGGCTAGCGGGGGTCTGGAGCAGTACTTC

D: .
size: .
J: TRBJ2-7
V: TRBV7-2
length: 11
CDR3: CASSSLYEQYF
DNA: TGTGCCAGCAGCTCCCTCTACGAGCAGTACTTC

D: TRBD1
size: .
J: TRBJ2-7
V: TRBV6-2/TRBV6-3
length: 15
CDR3: CASSHTGTGSYEQYF
DNA: TGTGCCAGCAGTCATACCGGGACAGGGTCCTACGAGCAGTACTTC

D: .
size: .
J: TRBJ2-1
V: TRBV30
length: 15
CDR3: CAWSFVRGSNNEQFF
DNA: TGTGCCTGGAGTTTTGTTCGGGGGTCCAACAATGAGCAGTTCTTC

D: .
size: .
J: TRBJ2-1
V: TRBV7-2
length: 17
CDR3: CASGGIGGRGSYNEQFF
DNA: TGTGCCAGTGGAGGGATTGGAGGCCGCGGCTCCTACAATGAGCAGTTCTTC